The rows below give T cell receptor beta chains drawn from one sample of a study of cytomegalovirus exposure and HLA in healthy donors. Sequencing used immunoSEQ multiplex PCR; TCRdb keeps in-frame clones, though not all of them. Counted here are some 70,000 clones, 85% to 90% occurring once; the ten biggest clones make up about 1.5%. Sequenced material: PBMCs. These receptors were collected from a woman younger than 35 in good health and CMV-seronegative. CDR3s include the opening cysteine and the closing phenylalanine or tryptophan. A D gene is named only where the DNA matches it firmly. Size is omitted from some rows. Given values are once, few, many or a class for expanded clones.

TRBV19	.	.	TRBJ2-3	TGTGCCAGTAGCCTACAGGGTTCTCCCCCAGATACGCAGTATTTT	CASSLQGSPPDTQYF
TRBV6-1	.	.	TRBJ1-1	TGTGCCAGCAGAATAGGGGCGGAGAACACTGAAGCTTTCTTT	CASRIGAENTEAFF
TRBV4-1	.	TRBD1	TRBJ2-2	TGCGCCAGCAGCCAACAGGGGGCCTTTGCCGGGGAGCTGTTTTTT	CASSQQGAFAGELFF
TRBV29-1	.	.	TRBJ1-1	TGCAGCGTTGTTTTTCTAAAGGAAGCTTTCTTT	CSVVFLKEAFF
TRBV27	.	.	TRBJ2-1	TGTGCCAGCAGTTTATTGTCTGGGGGGAGAGTTTACAATGAGCAGTTCTTC	CASSLLSGGRVYNEQFF
TRBV4-1	.	TRBD2	TRBJ2-5	TGCGCCAGCAGCCCGCTAAGACTAGCGGGGGAAGAGACCCAGTACTTC	CASSPLRLAGEETQYF
TRBV5-1	.	.	TRBJ2-5	TGCGCCAGCCGGAGATACGGGGACCAAGAGACCCAGTACTTC	CASRRYGDQETQYF
TRBV6-5	.	TRBD1	TRBJ1-2	TGTGCCAGCAGTGAGACAGGGCGCGGCTACACCTTC	CASSETGRGYTF
TRBV4-2	.	TRBD2	TRBJ2-3	TGTGCCAGCAGCCAGAGGCTAGCGGGGGGGTACCCAGATACGCAGTATTTT	CASSQRLAGGYPDTQYF
TRBV4-1	once	.	TRBJ2-1	TGCGCCAGCAGCCAGACTCGGCTAACCCACAATGAGCAGTTCTTC	CASSQTRLTHNEQFF
TRBV30	medium-sized	.	TRBJ1-3	TGTGCCTGGAGTGTACGTTCAGGGGCTGGAAACACCATATATTTT	CAWSVRSGAGNTIYF
TRBV7-6	.	TRBD2	TRBJ2-1	TGTGCCAGCAGCTCGTCACAACTAGCGGGAGGGCCATACAATGAGCAGTTCTTC	CASSSSQLAGGPYNEQFF
TRBV7-2	.	.	TRBJ1-2	TGTGCCAGCAGCTTTTATAGGGGCAGTGGCTACACCTTC	CASSFYRGSGYTF
TRBV30	.	TRBD2	TRBJ2-3	TGTGCCTGGAGTCCCCTAGCGGGGTTGTATTTT	CAWSPLAGLYF
TRBV9	few	.	TRBJ2-3	TGTGCCAGCAGCGTAATTAGAACAGATACGCAGTATTTT	CASSVIRTDTQYF
TRBV14	.	.	TRBJ2-1	TGTGCCAGCAGCCAAGATCTAAGAGGGGAGCAGTTCTTC	CASSQDLRGEQFF
TRBV9	few	.	TRBJ1-1	TGTGCCAGCAGCGTTCAAGGGGGAAGGACTGAAGCTTTCTTT	CASSVQGGRTEAFF
TRBV5-1	.	.	TRBJ1-6	TGCGCCAGCAGCTTGTACACCCGGCGGGGCGATCCCCTCCACTTT	CASSLYTRRGDPLHF
TRBV5-6	.	.	TRBJ1-4	TGTGCCAGCAGCTTGCGGGTAACTAATGAAAAACTGTTTTTT	CASSLRVTNEKLFF
TRBV27	.	TRBD2	TRBJ2-1	TGTGCCAGCAGTTCGTGGGGGACTAGCGGGGACCCCGCGTCGGATGAGCAGTTCTTC	CASSSWGTSGDPASDEQFF
TRBV6-1	.	.	TRBJ2-3	TGTGCCAGCAGTGAGTTGGCGGAGACAGATACGCAGTATTTT	CASSELAETDTQYF
TRBV2	.	TRBD1	TRBJ1-2	TGTGCCAGCAGCGCTGACAGGGGGCGTAACAACTATGGCTACACCTTC	CASSADRGRNNYGYTF
TRBV7-2	.	.	TRBJ2-7	TGTGCCAGCAGCAGTACGACTTACGAGCAGTACTTC	CASSSTTYEQYF
TRBV6-5	.	TRBD1	TRBJ1-6	TGTGCCAGCACCCGGGACAGGGTAGGGAATTCACCCCTCCACTTT	CASTRDRVGNSPLHF
TRBV14	.	TRBD1	TRBJ1-4	TGTGCCAGCAGCCAAGATCATACAGGGGCCGAAAAACTGTTTTTT	CASSQDHTGAEKLFF
TRBV6-1	.	.	TRBJ1-6	TGTGCCAGCAGTGTTACCTATTATAATTCACCCCTCCACTTT	CASSVTYYNSPLHF
TRBV6-1	.	.	TRBJ2-7	TGTGCCAGCAGTGAATTCGTAACGGTACTTACCTACGAGCAGTACTTC	CASSEFVTVLTYEQYF
TRBV18	.	TRBD2	TRBJ2-7	TGTGCCAGCTCACCCCTAGCGGGAGTTGTCTCCGAGCAGTACTTC	CASSPLAGVVSEQYF
TRBV5-5	.	TRBD1	TRBJ1-5	TGTGCCAGCAGCCCGGACAGGGGCCCCAATCAGCCCCAGCATTTT	CASSPDRGPNQPQHF
TRBV6-5	.	TRBD1	TRBJ2-7	TGTGCCAGCCGCAGATTGGGACAGCCCGCCTACGAGCAGTACTTC	CASRRLGQPAYEQYF
TRBV11-1	.	TRBD1	TRBJ2-7	TGTGCCAGCAGCTTAGTGGCAGGGGGAATCGAGCAGTACTTC	CASSLVAGGIEQYF
TRBV4-1	.	.	TRBJ1-5	TGCGCCAGCAGCTTGACAGAGATTAGCAATCAGCCCCAGCATTTT	CASSLTEISNQPQHF
TRBV27	.	.	TRBJ2-3	TGTGCCAGCGCGAAGCGGGCTAGCACAGATACGCAGTATTTT	CASAKRASTDTQYF
TRBV7-9	.	.	TRBJ1-1	TGTGCCAGCAGCTTAAGGGGTAGGGGCGCGTCTACTGAAGCTTTCTTT	CASSLRGRGASTEAFF
TRBV2	.	TRBD2	TRBJ2-7	TGTGCCAGCAGCCGACTAGCGGGGGGGTACGAGCAGTACTTC	CASSRLAGGYEQYF
TRBV7-7	.	TRBD2	TRBJ2-1	TGTGCCAGCAGCCTTAGCGGGAGTCTCAATGAGCAGTTCTTC	CASSLSGSLNEQFF
TRBV19	.	.	TRBJ2-3	TGTGCCAGTAGGGAGGCAGGGGGGAGCACAGATACGCAGTATTTT	CASREAGGSTDTQYF
TRBV4-3	.	.	TRBJ2-3	TGCGCCAGCAGCCAAGATACGGCAGATACGCAGTATTTT	CASSQDTADTQYF
TRBV2	.	TRBD2	TRBJ2-3	TGTGCCAGCAGTGAAGGTCTAGCGGGAGGGCTATGGGATACGCAGTATTTT	CASSEGLAGGLWDTQYF
TRBV4-1	.	.	TRBJ1-4	TGCGCCAGCAGCCAAGAAAGGGACTTCGGACTGTTTTTT	CASSQERDFGLFF
TRBV6-1	.	TRBD1	TRBJ1-5	TGTGCCAGCAGTGAACTCGGGACAGGGGGTCATCAGCCCCAGCATTTT	CASSELGTGGHQPQHF
TRBV27	.	TRBD1	TRBJ2-5	TGTGCCAGCAGTCCGGTCGGACAGGGGGCGACCCAGTACTTC	CASSPVGQGATQYF
TRBV5-6	.	.	TRBJ1-5	TGTGCCAGCAGCTTGGGCCGGGAGCCCCAGCATTTT	CASSLGREPQHF